This T cell receptor beta chain was found in a study of memory CD4+ T cells and cytomegalovirus serostatus. Single viable CD3+CD4+CD8-CD45RO+ cells were sorted as the memory CD4+ T cells. Trimming cost V 4 bases and J 6 bases, with 12 bases left between them. This CDR3 has 14 amino acids. CDR1 is SNHLY and CDR2 is FYNNEI in the germline V gene. The data were produced by immunoSEQ multiplex PCR, yet TCRdb's version contains in-frame clones alone and is incomplete. The table shows 40,000 to 55,000 clones, with 82% occurring only once. The V and J genes are TRBV2 and TRBJ2-2; a weak D match, TRBD1 (6 bases). Source material: memory CD4+ T cells from blood. The source is an adult in good health and CMV-seronegative. CDR3 sequence: CASSGVRGSGELFF. Here the CDR3 DNA reads TGTGCCAGCAGTGGTGTCAGGGGATCCGGGGAGCTGTTTTTT.